Detailed here is one T cell receptor (beta chain). Germline V gives CDR1 MDHEN, CDR2 SYDVKM. The CDR3 spans 15 residues. V was shortened by 3 bases and J by 1 base, with 12 bases between the two germline ends. In the original analysis: Amplified reference gene primers provided the basis for estimating nucleated cell counts. This table comes from immunoSEQ multiplex PCR, and its TCRdb copy is limited to in-frame clones, with some not included. V, J and clone size derive from that table, while D and trimming were established from the DNA sequence. The repertoire holds about 85,000 clones, 90% seen once, with around 4% in the top ten. The data were taken from a study of blood T cell repertoires in COVID-19. Turning to the study itself: Sites across the United States, Italy and Spain contributed samples from acute and convalescent COVID-19.

The rearrangement links TRBV28 to TRBJ1-2; D remains unclear. Sequencing was carried out using peripheral blood. The TCR comes from a woman older than 75 with active or convalescent COVID-19. The CDR3 spells CASSFPQRDNYGYTF. CDR3 in DNA: TGTGCCAGCAGTTTCCCACAACGGGATAACTATGGCTACACCTTC.